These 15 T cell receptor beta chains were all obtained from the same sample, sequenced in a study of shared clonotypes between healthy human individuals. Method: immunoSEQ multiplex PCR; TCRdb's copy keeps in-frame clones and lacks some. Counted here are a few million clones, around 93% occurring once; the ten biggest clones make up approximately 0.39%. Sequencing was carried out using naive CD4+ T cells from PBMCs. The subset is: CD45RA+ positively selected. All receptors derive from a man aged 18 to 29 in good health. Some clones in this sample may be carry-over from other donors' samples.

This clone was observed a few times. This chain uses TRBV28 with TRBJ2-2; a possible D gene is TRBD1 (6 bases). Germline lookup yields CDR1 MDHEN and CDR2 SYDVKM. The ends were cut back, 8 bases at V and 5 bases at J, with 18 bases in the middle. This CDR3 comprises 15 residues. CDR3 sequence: CASGEDSLGTGELFF. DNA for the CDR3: TGTGCCAGCGGAGAGGACAGCCTAGGAACCGGGGAGCTGTTTTTT. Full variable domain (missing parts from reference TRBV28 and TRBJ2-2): DVKVTQSSRYLVKRTGEKVFLECVQDMDHENMFWYRQDPGLGLRLIYFSYDVKMKEKGDIPEGYSVSREKKERFSLILESASTNQTSMYLCASGEDSLGTGELFFGEGSRLTVL.

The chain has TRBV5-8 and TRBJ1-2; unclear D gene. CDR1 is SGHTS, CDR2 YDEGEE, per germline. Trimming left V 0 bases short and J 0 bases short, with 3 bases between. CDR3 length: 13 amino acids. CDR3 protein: CASSLVPNYGYTF. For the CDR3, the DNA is TGTGCCAGCAGCTTGGTGCCTAACTATGGCTACACCTTC.

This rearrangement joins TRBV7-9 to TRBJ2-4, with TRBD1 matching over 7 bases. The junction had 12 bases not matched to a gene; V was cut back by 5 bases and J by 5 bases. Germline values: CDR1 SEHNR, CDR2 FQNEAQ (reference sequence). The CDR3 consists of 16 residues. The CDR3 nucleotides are TGTGCCAGCAGCCCCCATCTACAGGGGCTTGAAAACATTCAGTACTTC. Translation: CASSPHLQGLENIQYF.

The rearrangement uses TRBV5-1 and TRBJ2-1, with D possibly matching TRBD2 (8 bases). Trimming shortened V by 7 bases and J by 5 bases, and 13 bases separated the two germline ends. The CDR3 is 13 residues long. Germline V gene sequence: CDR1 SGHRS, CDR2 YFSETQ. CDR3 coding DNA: TGCGCCAGCCGGGAGGGGGCGAACAATGAGCAGTTCTTC. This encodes CASREGANNEQFF.

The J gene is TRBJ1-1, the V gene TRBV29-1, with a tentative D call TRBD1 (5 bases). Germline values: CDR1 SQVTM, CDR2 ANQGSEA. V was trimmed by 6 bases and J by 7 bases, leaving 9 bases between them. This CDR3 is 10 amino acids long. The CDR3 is CSVHGGEAFF. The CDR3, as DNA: TGCAGCGTCCATGGGGGTGAAGCTTTCTTT.

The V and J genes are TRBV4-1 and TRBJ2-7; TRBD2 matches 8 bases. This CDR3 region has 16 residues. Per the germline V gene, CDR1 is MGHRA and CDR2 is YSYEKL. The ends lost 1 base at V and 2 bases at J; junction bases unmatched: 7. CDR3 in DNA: TGCGCCAGCAGCCAAGTCGGGGGACTAGACCCCTACGAGCAGTACTTC. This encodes CASSQVGGLDPYEQYF.

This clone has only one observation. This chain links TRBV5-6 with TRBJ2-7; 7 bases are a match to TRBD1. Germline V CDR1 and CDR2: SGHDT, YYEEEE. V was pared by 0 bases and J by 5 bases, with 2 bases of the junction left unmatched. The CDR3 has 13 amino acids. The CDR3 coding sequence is TGTGCCAGCAGCTTGGTGACAGGGAACGAGCAGTACTTC. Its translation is CASSLVTGNEQYF. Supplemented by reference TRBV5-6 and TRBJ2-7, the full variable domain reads DAGVTQSPTHLIKTRGQQVTLRCSPKSGHDTVSWYQQALGQGPQFIFQYYEEEERQRGNFPDRFSGHQFPNYSSELNVNALLLGDSALYLCASSLVTGNEQYFGPGTRLTVT.

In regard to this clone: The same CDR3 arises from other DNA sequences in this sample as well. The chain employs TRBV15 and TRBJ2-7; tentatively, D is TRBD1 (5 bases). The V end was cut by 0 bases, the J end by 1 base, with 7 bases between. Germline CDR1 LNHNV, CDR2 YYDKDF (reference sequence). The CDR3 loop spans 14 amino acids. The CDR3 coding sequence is TGTGCCACCAGCAGAGACAGGGTATCCTACGAGCAGTACTTC. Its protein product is CATSRDRVSYEQYF.

CDR3 loop: CASSPFDKHGYTF. CDR3 bases: TGTGCCAGCTCACCATTCGACAAACATGGCTACACCTTC. The chain links TRBV18 to TRBJ1-2; D is ambiguous. The CDR3 has 13 residues. Trimming shortened V by 2 bases and J by 6 bases, and 10 bases separated the two germline ends. Germline-derived CDR1 and CDR2 are KGHSH and LQKENI.

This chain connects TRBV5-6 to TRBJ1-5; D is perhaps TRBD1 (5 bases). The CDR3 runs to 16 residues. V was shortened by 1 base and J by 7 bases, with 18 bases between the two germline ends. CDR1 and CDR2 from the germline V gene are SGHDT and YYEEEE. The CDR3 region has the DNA TGTGCCAGCAGCTTGAAGGAGTGGGGGAGACGGCAGCCCCAGCATTTT. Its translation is CASSLKEWGRRQPQHF.

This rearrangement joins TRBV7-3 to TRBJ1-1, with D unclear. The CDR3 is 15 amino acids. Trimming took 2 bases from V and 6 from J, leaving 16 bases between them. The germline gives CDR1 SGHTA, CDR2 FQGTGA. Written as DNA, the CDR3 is TGTGCCAGCAGCTTAGCCCCTCCCCCGTCGGCTGAAGCTTTCTTT. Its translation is CASSLAPPPSAEAFF. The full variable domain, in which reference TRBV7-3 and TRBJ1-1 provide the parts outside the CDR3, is GAGVSQTPSNKVTEKGKYVELRCDPISGHTALYWYRQSLGQGPEFLIYFQGTGAADDSGLPNDRFFAVRPEGSVSTLKIQRTERGDSAVYLCASSLAPPPSAEAFFGQGTRLTVV.

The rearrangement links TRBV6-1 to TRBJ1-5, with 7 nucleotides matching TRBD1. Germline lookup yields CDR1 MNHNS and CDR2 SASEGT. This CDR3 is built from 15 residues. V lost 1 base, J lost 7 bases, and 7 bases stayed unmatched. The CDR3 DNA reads TGTGCCAGCAGTGAAGAACAGGGGTTCGGGCAGCCCCAGCATTTT. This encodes CASSEEQGFGQPQHF.

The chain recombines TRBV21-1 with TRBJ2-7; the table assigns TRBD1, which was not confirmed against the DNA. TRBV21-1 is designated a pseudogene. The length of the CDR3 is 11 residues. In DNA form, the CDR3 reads TGTGCCAGCAGCACCAGAAACGAGCAGTACTTC. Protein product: CASSTRNEQYF.

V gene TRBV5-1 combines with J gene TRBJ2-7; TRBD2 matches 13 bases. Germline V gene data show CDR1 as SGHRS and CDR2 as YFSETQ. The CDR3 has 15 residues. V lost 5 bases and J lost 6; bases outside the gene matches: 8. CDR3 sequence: CASSGLAGAFGEQYF. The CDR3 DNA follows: TGCGCCAGCAGTGGACTAGCGGGAGCGTTCGGCGAGCAGTACTTC. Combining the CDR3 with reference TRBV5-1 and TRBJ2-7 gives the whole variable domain KAGVTQTPRYLIKTRGQQVTLSCSPISGHRSVSWYQQTPGQGLQFLFEYFSETQRNKGNFPGRFSGRQFSNSRSEMNVSTLELGDSALYLCASSGLAGAFGEQYFGPGTRLTVT.

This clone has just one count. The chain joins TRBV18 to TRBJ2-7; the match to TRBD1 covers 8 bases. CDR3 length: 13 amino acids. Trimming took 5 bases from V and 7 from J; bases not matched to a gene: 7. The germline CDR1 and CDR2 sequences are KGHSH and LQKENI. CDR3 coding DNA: TGTGCCAGCTCAAAAGGGACAGGCGGAGAGCAGTACTTC. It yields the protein CASSKGTGGEQYF.